This is a list of T cell receptor beta chains from one sample in a study of blood T cells in healthy people across ages. TCRdb itself ran the 5' RACE reads through MiXCR, one entry per CDR3 protein. The sample lists approximately 780,000 distinct CDR3 sequences; roughly 24% were seen once. These data also featured in a second study, about T cells of mothers and their children.

Sequencing was performed on blood. These receptors were taken from a boy younger than 18 in good health. CDR3s include the opening cysteine and the closing phenylalanine or tryptophan. Fields, in order: D gene, clone size, J gene, V gene, CDR3 protein, CDR3 DNA. The D gene is left open where the match is weak. Clone size is not always given. Where it is, it says once, few, many or a class for expanded clones.

TRBD1,.,TRBJ1-6,TRBV12-3/TRBV12-4,CASSTTGLYNSPLHF,TGTGCCAGCAGCACGACAGGGCTTTATAATTCACCCCTCCACTTT
TRBD2,.,TRBJ2-3,TRBV6-2/TRBV6-3,CASSYLRGGTDTQYF,TGTGCCAGCAGTTACTTACGGGGGGGAACAGATACGCAGTATTTT
.,.,TRBJ1-1,TRBV27,CASRPINPVWSEAFF,TGTGCCAGCCGACCCATCAACCCGGTCTGGAGTGAAGCTTTCTTT
.,few,TRBJ1-5,TRBV30,CAWSVRGGQPQHF,TGTGCCTGGAGTGTACGGGGGGGTCAGCCCCAGCATTTT
.,.,TRBJ2-7,TRBV11-2,CASSSGRFVYEQYF,TGTGCCAGCAGCTCGGGACGATTCGTATACGAGCAGTACTTC
.,.,TRBJ2-1,TRBV6-5,CASSYSKVRGGNEQFF,TGTGCCAGCAGTTACTCGAAGGTCAGGGGGGGCAATGAGCAGTTCTTC
.,few,TRBJ1-4,TRBV7-6,CASSLPYKGNNEKLFF,TGTGCCAGCAGCTTACCTTATAAGGGGAATAATGAAAAACTGTTTTTT
TRBD2,.,TRBJ2-2,TRBV5-1,CASSFGGGPTGELFF,TGCGCCAGCAGCTTTGGCGGGGGGCCCACCGGGGAGCTGTTTTTT
TRBD1,many,TRBJ2-7,TRBV27,CASSPGTGSSYEQYF,TGTGCCAGCAGCCCCGGGACAGGAAGCTCCTACGAGCAGTACTTC
.,.,TRBJ2-7,TRBV3-1,CASSQDIAGTEQYF,TGTGCCAGCAGCCAAGATATCGCCGGGACCGAGCAGTACTTC
.,.,TRBJ2-4,TRBV5-1,CASSLRQGKMENIQYF,TGCGCCAGCAGCTTGAGGCAGGGGAAGATGGAAAACATTCAGTACTTC
TRBD1,.,TRBJ2-2,TRBV18,CASSPRGQATGELFF,TGTGCCAGCTCACCAAGGGGACAGGCCACCGGGGAGCTGTTTTTT
.,few,TRBJ2-7,TRBV3-1,CASSHSLPYEQYF,TGTGCCAGCAGCCACAGTCTCCCCTACGAGCAGTACTTC
.,few,TRBJ2-6,TRBV13,CASDGGPGANVLTF,TGTGCCTCGGACGGGGGGCCCGGGGCCAACGTCCTGACTTTC
TRBD2,.,TRBJ2-5,TRBV20-1,CSARGTSGRAVETQYF,TGCAGTGCTAGAGGGACTAGCGGGAGGGCCGTGGAGACCCAGTACTTC
.,few,TRBJ2-3,TRBV5-1,CASSLERAGDTQYF,TGCGCCAGCAGCTTGGAGCGGGCCGGGGATACGCAGTATTTT
TRBD2,.,TRBJ2-3,TRBV20-1,CSAARWTRLSTDTQYF,TGCAGTGCTGCCCGGTGGACTAGACTTAGCACAGATACGCAGTATTTT
.,.,TRBJ2-5,TRBV12-3/TRBV12-4,CASRERQGGETQYF,TGTGCCAGCAGAGAGCGACAGGGAGGCGAGACCCAGTACTTC
.,few,TRBJ2-7,TRBV7-9,CASSSMSPAAYEQYF,TGTGCCAGCAGCTCAATGAGTCCGGCGGCCTACGAGCAGTACTTC
.,many,TRBJ2-1,TRBV27,CASIYRGGLGQEQFF,TGTGCCAGCATCTATAGGGGGGGGCTAGGTCAGGAGCAGTTCTTC
TRBD2,few,TRBJ2-5,TRBV29-1,CSARQTSGGARETQYF,TGCAGCGCCCGCCAGACTAGCGGGGGGGCCCGGGAGACCCAGTACTTC
.,.,TRBJ2-7,TRBV7-9,CATSDFSYEQYF,TGTGCCACCTCGGACTTCTCCTACGAGCAGTACTTC
.,few,TRBJ2-5,TRBV5-1,CASSWGSLGGETQYF,TGCGCCAGCAGCTGGGGAAGCCTCGGGGGAGAGACCCAGTACTTC